The 31 T cell receptor beta chains listed next were all sequenced from one sample in a study of cytomegalovirus exposure and HLA in healthy donors. The PCR employed 60 Vbeta primers together with 13 Jbeta primers. The method was immunoSEQ multiplex PCR; TCRdb's version includes in-frame clones alone and lacks a portion of them. The table shows over 120,000 clones, with approximately 84% occurring only once. Material for sequencing was PBMCs. The source of these receptors is a woman aged 60-70 years in good health and CMV-seropositive.

This clone was observed a few times. This chain connects TRBV10-3 to TRBJ1-4; unclear D gene. The CDR3 is 11 residues long. CDR1 is ENHRY and CDR2 is SYGVKD in the germline V gene. Trimming removed 6 bases at V and 4 bases at J, with 3 bases between. The CDR3 sequence is CAISNNEKLFF. CDR3 in DNA: TGTGCCATCAGCAATAATGAAAAACTGTTTTTT.

The gene calls are TRBV25-1 and TRBJ2-5; 8 bases agree with TRBD1. The CDR3 runs to 16 residues. The V gene end was trimmed by 0 bases and the J gene end by 2 bases; junction bases not matched to a gene: 5. Per germline, CDR1 MGHDK and CDR2 SYGVNS. The CDR3, as DNA: TGTGCCAGCAGTGAATATCAGTGGGACAGGCAAGAGACCCAGTACTTC. It yields the protein CASSEYQWDRQETQYF.

The count of this clone is one. The J gene is TRBJ1-2, the V gene TRBV23-1; the match to TRBD1 covers 8 bases. TRBV23-1 is reported as an ORF; its role is uncertain. Trimming cost V 3 bases and J 4 bases; bases outside gene matches: 4. The CDR3 loop spans 14 amino acids. CDR3 DNA: TGCGCCAGCAGTCAGTGGGACAGGTTCTATGGCTACACCTTC. It codes for CASSQWDRFYGYTF.

The chain joins TRBV2 to TRBJ2-2, with 12 positions matching TRBD2. V gave up 0 bases and J gave up 7 bases; unmatched junction bases: 9. The CDR3 sequence is 18 residues long. Germline CDR1 and CDR2: SNHLY and FYNNEI. The CDR3 region is CASSEAWGSSGRDGELFF. DNA of the CDR3: TGTGCCAGCAGTGAAGCCTGGGGATCTAGCGGGAGGGACGGGGAGCTGTTTTTT.

V usage is TRBV29-1 and J usage is TRBJ2-5, with D maybe TRBD1 (6 bases). V lost 5 bases and J 5 bases, leaving 15 bases between the germline ends. Germline V gives CDR1 SQVTM, CDR2 ANQGSEA. The length of the CDR3 is 13 residues. The CDR3 DNA reads as TGCAGCGTTACCGCAGGGGCCGGGGAGACCCAGTACTTC. It encodes CSVTAGAGETQYF.

The V call is TRBV27, the J call TRBJ2-7; the D gene is possibly TRBD1 (6 bases). Per the germline V gene, CDR1 is MNHEY and CDR2 is SMNVEV (reference sequence). V was cut by 4 bases and J by 3 bases, with 13 bases left in between. The CDR3 length is 14 residues. CDR3 loop: CASSSSEDSYEQYF. CDR3 DNA: TGTGCCAGCAGTTCTTCCGAGGACAGCTACGAGCAGTACTTC.

This clone was detected once. The V gene is TRBV19, the J gene TRBJ1-2; weak D call: TRBD1 (5 bases). Germline V gene sequence: CDR1 LNHDA, CDR2 SQIVND (reference sequence). V shed 5 bases and J shed 3 bases, with 13 bases lying between them. The CDR3 has 14 residues. The CDR3: CASSLRGEDYGYTF. The CDR3 coding sequence is TGTGCCAGTAGTCTCCGGGGGGAAGACTATGGCTACACCTTC.

V gene TRBV5-1 combines with J gene TRBJ1-2, with D possibly matching TRBD1 (6 bases). CDR3 length: 16 residues. Between the trimmed V and J ends, which lost 4 bases and 3 bases, there was a span of 19 bases. Looked up from germline, CDR1 is SGHRS and CDR2 is YFSETQ. For the CDR3, the DNA is TGCGCCAGCAGCCCGGGGAGCGGGGGCGCTCACTATGGCTACACCTTC. It codes for CASSPGSGGAHYGYTF.

This rearrangement joins TRBV11-2 to TRBJ2-3; 10 bases map to TRBD1. The germline V gene encodes CDR1 SGHAT and CDR2 FQNNGV. Trimming cost V 3 bases and J 4 bases; bases outside gene matches: 4. CDR3 length: 15 residues. The CDR3 nucleotides read TGTGCCAGCAGCTTCCGGACAGGGGGACCAGATACGCAGTATTTT. Residues: CASSFRTGGPDTQYF.

This sequence joins TRBV2 and TRBJ1-2, with D unclear. Germline CDR1 and CDR2: SNHLY and FYNNEI. The CDR3 runs to 11 residues. V shed 7 bases and J shed 6 bases, with 9 bases lying between them. CDR3 amino acids: CASIILNGYTF. CDR3 in DNA: TGTGCCAGCATAATCCTAAATGGCTACACCTTC.

This chain links TRBV28 with TRBJ1-2, with D perhaps TRBD1 (6 bases). Germline V gene sequence: CDR1 MDHEN, CDR2 SYDVKM. The V and J ends lost 5 bases and 2 bases respectively, with 15 bases between them. The CDR3 is 15 residues long. In DNA, the CDR3 is TGTGCCAGCAGTGCCCCCGGACAGTCCAACTATGGCTACACCTTC. It is translated as CASSAPGQSNYGYTF.

This clone was recorded a few times. This chain connects TRBV6-5 to TRBJ1-5; 7 positions match TRBD1. J gave up 5 bases and V 5 bases, and 9 bases lay outside the gene matches. This CDR3 is built from 15 residues. Germline CDR1 MNHEY, CDR2 SVGAGI. CDR3 in DNA: TGTGCCAGCAGTCCATCAGGGGGTTGGGATCAGCCCCAGCATTTT. This encodes CASSPSGGWDQPQHF.

The chain employs TRBV7-3 and TRBJ2-2; unclear D gene. Trimming pared 1 base from V and 1 base from J, leaving 7 bases between. The CDR3 loop spans 15 amino acids. CDR1 is SGHTA, CDR2 FQGTGA, per germline. CDR3 loop: CASSLITGNTGELFF. The CDR3 DNA reads as TGTGCCAGCAGCTTAATTACGGGGAACACCGGGGAGCTGTTTTTT.

The CDR3 spells CASTGAAKNIQYF. The CDR3 DNA reads as TGTGCCTCCACAGGGGCGGCCAAAAACATTCAGTACTTC. The J gene is TRBJ2-4, the V gene TRBV30, with TRBD1 matching over 7 bases. V lost 7 bases and J lost 1; bases outside the gene matches: 4. Germline V gives CDR1 GTSNPN, CDR2 SVGIG (reference sequence). This CDR3 contains 13 residues.

The chain joins TRBV5-1 to TRBJ2-5; possible D gene TRBD2, 6 bases. With 1 base removed from V and 5 bases from J, the gap between germline ends came to 12 bases. Germline V gives CDR1 SGHRS, CDR2 YFSETQ. The CDR3 spans 14 residues. In DNA form, the CDR3 reads TGCGCCAGCAGCTTGCTAGCGAGCTTTGAGACCCAGTACTTC. Translating gives CASSLLASFETQYF.

Comments on this clone: Other DNA variants within this sample encode the same CDR3. This rearrangement joins TRBV2 to TRBJ2-7; TRBD2 matches 16 bases. Germline lookup yields CDR1 SNHLY and CDR2 FYNNEI. The V segment lost 6 bases and the J segment 7 bases; nucleotides outside the gene matches: 6. CDR3 size: 15 residues. The chain's CDR3 is CASRAGTSGRGEQYF. In DNA, the CDR3 is TGTGCCAGCAGAGCCGGGACTAGCGGGAGGGGTGAGCAGTACTTC. Complete variable domain (other parts from reference TRBV2 and TRBJ2-7): EPEVTQTPSHQVTQMGQEVILRCVPISNHLYFYWYRQILGQKVEFLVSFYNNEISEKSEIFDDQFSVERPDGSNFTLKIRSTKLEDSAMYFCASRAGTSGRGEQYFGPGTRLTVT.

V and J are TRBV2 and TRBJ2-3, with D perhaps TRBD2 (6 bases). Trimming pared 3 bases from V and 0 bases from J, leaving 13 bases between. Per the germline V gene, CDR1 is SNHLY and CDR2 is FYNNEI. This CDR3 region has 16 residues. The CDR3 loop is CASSELDYTSTDTQYF. The CDR3 nucleotides are TGTGCCAGCAGTGAGCTGGACTACACTAGCACAGATACGCAGTATTTT.

In DNA, the CDR3 is TGCGCCAGCAGCCAACAGACAGGGGGGAACACTGAAGCTTTCTTT. Its protein product is CASSQQTGGNTEAFF. This sequence joins TRBV4-1 and TRBJ1-1, with 9 bases fitting TRBD1. The CDR3 has 15 residues. Losses at the gene ends were 2 bases for V and 1 base for J; bases not matched to a gene: 2. Per germline, CDR1 MGHRA and CDR2 YSYEKL.

This chain uses TRBV19 with TRBJ2-2; 10 positions match TRBD1. The trim removed 4 bases at V and 0 bases at J, leaving 2 bases unmatched. In germline, CDR1 is LNHDA, CDR2 SQIVND (reference sequence). CDR3 length equals 16 residues. For the CDR3, the DNA is TGTGCCAGTAGTACGGGACAGGGGACGAACACCGGGGAGCTGTTTTTT. Translating it yields CASSTGQGTNTGELFF.

The chain is built from TRBV4-1 and TRBJ1-5; D is unresolved. V lost 2 bases and J lost 9, with 11 bases in between. Germline V gene sequence: CDR1 MGHRA, CDR2 YSYEKL. The CDR3 is 13 residues long. The CDR3 is CASSQYIGRPQHF. CDR3 sequence (DNA): TGCGCCAGCAGCCAATACATCGGGAGGCCCCAGCATTTT.

The table lists this clone with a few counts. The same CDR3 can be traced to other DNA sequences in this sample. The genes are TRBV5-1 and TRBJ1-3; TRBD1 agrees at 10 bases. Trimming cost V 0 bases and J 2 bases; bases outside gene matches: 8. Per germline, CDR1 SGHRS and CDR2 YFSETQ. CDR3 length equals 18 residues. The CDR3 region has the DNA TGCGCCAGCAGCTTGGGGACAGGGGGACGAGATGCTGGAAACACCATATATTTT. Its translation: CASSLGTGGRDAGNTIYF.

The genes are TRBV29-1 and TRBJ2-7, with D possibly matching TRBD1 (6 bases). V lost 4 bases and J 1 base, leaving 17 bases between the germline ends. Per the germline V gene, CDR1 is SQVTM and CDR2 is ANQGSEA. The CDR3 spans 15 residues. The CDR3 loop is CSVVPQDSPSYEQYF. CDR3 in DNA: TGCAGCGTTGTACCCCAGGACAGTCCTTCCTACGAGCAGTACTTC.

In its sample, this clone was seen once. V usage is TRBV5-8 and J usage is TRBJ1-2; D gene ambiguous. This CDR3 comprises 11 residues. The V gene lost 2 bases and the J gene lost 6 bases, with 5 bases spanning the gap. Germline CDR1 reads SGHTS; CDR2 reads YDEGEE. The CDR3 bases are TGTGCCAGCAGCTTTAATCATGGCTACACCTTC. It specifies CASSFNHGYTF.

The rearrangement joins TRBV4-2 to TRBJ1-1; 10 bases are shared with TRBD1. Germline-derived CDR1 and CDR2 are LGHNA and YNFKEQ. J was trimmed by 1 base and V by 4 bases; bases with no gene match: 6. This CDR3 comprises 16 residues. Here the CDR3 DNA reads TGTGCCAGCAGCCCCTCGGACAGGGGGGGGAACACTGAAGCTTTCTTT. Translated, it gives CASSPSDRGGNTEAFF.

Of note for this clone: Within the sample, other DNA sequences also encode this same CDR3. The chain carries TRBV28 and TRBJ2-3; D uncertain. Germline-derived CDR1 and CDR2 are MDHEN and SYDVKM. V gave up 2 bases and J gave up 5 bases, with 5 bases separating them. CDR3 length equals 12 residues. CDR3 in DNA: TGTGCCAGCAGTTTAGCGAGAGATACGCAGTATTTT. Encoded protein: CASSLARDTQYF.

The rearrangement joins TRBV5-4 to TRBJ2-7; weak D call: TRBD2 (5 bases). V was pared by 5 bases and J by 3 bases, with 9 bases between. Germline lookup yields CDR1 SGHNT and CDR2 YYREEE (reference sequence). CDR3 length equals 12 residues. CDR3 protein: CASSSGNYEQYF. The CDR3 nucleotides are TGTGCCAGCAGTTCCGGGAACTACGAGCAGTACTTC.

The V gene is TRBV5-4, the J gene TRBJ2-2; TRBD2 agrees at 8 bases. The V segment lost 7 bases and the J segment 1 base; nucleotides outside the gene matches: 3. The CDR3 loop spans 14 amino acids. CDR1 is SGHNT and CDR2 is YYREEE in the germline V gene (reference sequence). CDR3 region: CASAREGNTGELFF. CDR3 in DNA: TGTGCCAGCGCCCGGGAGGGGAACACCGGGGAGCTGTTTTTT.

The V call is TRBV6-5, the J call TRBJ2-1; the match to TRBD2 covers 10 bases. Looked up from germline, CDR1 is MNHEY and CDR2 is SVGAGI. This CDR3 spans 16 amino acids. With V trimmed by 2 bases and J by 1 base, 2 bases remained unmatched. DNA of the CDR3: TGTGCCAGCAGTTACGCTAGCGGGAGTTCCTACAATGAGCAGTTCTTC. Residues: CASSYASGSSYNEQFF.

The J gene is TRBJ1-1, the V gene TRBV9; 11 nucleotides agree with TRBD1. Germline V CDR1 and CDR2: SGDLS, YYNGEE. J lost 5 bases, V lost 2 bases, and 8 bases had no gene match. The CDR3 is made up of 16 amino acids. CDR3 sequence (DNA): TGTGCCAGCAGCGTTGACTCAGGGACAGGGGGGACTGAAGCTTTCTTT. This codes for CASSVDSGTGGTEAFF.

Comment on this clone: One end of the junction varies from germline; a read error may be responsible. Written as DNA, the CDR3 is TGTGCTAGCAGCTTATCGCCGATCAGTGAAGCTTTCTTT. It is translated as CASSLSPISEAFF. This rearrangement joins TRBV7-7 to TRBJ1-1; D call uncertain. Germline lookup yields CDR1 SSHAT and CDR2 FNYEAQ (reference sequence). The CDR3 has 13 amino acids.

J is TRBJ1-2 and V is TRBV28, with TRBD1 matching 10 bases. The CDR3 extends over 14 amino acids. Germline V gene lookup returns CDR1 MDHEN and CDR2 SYDVKM. V was pared by 7 bases and J by 2 bases, with 4 bases of the junction left unmatched. CDR3 loop: CASTQGQGNYGYTF. As DNA, the CDR3 is TGTGCCAGCACTCAGGGACAGGGGAACTATGGCTACACCTTC.